This is a list of T cell receptor beta chains from one sample in a study of blood T cell repertoires in COVID-19. Assay: immunoSEQ multiplex PCR; the TCRdb copy retains only in-frame clones and omits some. This sample has about 280,000 clones; roughly 89% occur once, and the top ten carry less than 3%. The sample was peripheral blood. The receptors were gathered from a woman under 40 with active or convalescent COVID-19. Each CDR3 is given with its conserved first and last residue. A D gene is named only where the DNA matches it firmly. Where a row states a size, it is once, few, many or the class of an expanded clone; other rows omit it.

cdr3_aa: CASRWTGENGYTF
cdr3_nt: TGTGCCAGCAGATGGACAGGGGAGAATGGCTACACCTTC
d_call: TRBD1
cdr3_length: 13
j_call: TRBJ1-2
clone_size: once
v_call: TRBV6-5

cdr3_aa: CASTETGSGYNEQFF
cdr3_nt: TGTGCCAGCACCGAAACAGGATCGGGCTACAATGAGCAGTTCTTC
d_call: NA
cdr3_length: 15
j_call: TRBJ2-1
clone_size: NA
v_call: TRBV27

cdr3_aa: CASSRQAEAFF
cdr3_nt: TGTGCCAGCAGCCGACAGGCTGAAGCTTTCTTT
d_call: NA
cdr3_length: 11
j_call: TRBJ1-1
clone_size: NA
v_call: TRBV7-9

cdr3_aa: CASSYNTGDTQYF
cdr3_nt: TGTGCCAGCAGTTACAACACAGGGGATACGCAGTATTTT
d_call: NA
cdr3_length: 13
j_call: TRBJ2-3
clone_size: NA
v_call: TRBV6-6

cdr3_aa: CASSLDRRGGPTDTQYF
cdr3_nt: TGTGCCAGCAGCTTGGATCGGCGCGGGGGGCCCACAGATACGCAGTATTTT
d_call: TRBD2
cdr3_length: 17
j_call: TRBJ2-3
clone_size: NA
v_call: TRBV5-4

cdr3_aa: CASSSDRVGNTIYF
cdr3_nt: TGTGCCAGCAGTTCCGACAGGGTAGGAAACACCATATATTTT
d_call: TRBD1
cdr3_length: 14
j_call: TRBJ1-3
clone_size: NA
v_call: TRBV11-2

cdr3_aa: CATSRSEGSLEPQHF
cdr3_nt: TGTGCCACTTCAAGGTCAGAGGGTTCTCTGGAGCCCCAGCATTTT
d_call: NA
cdr3_length: 15
j_call: TRBJ1-5
clone_size: NA
v_call: TRBV18

cdr3_aa: CASRAGGGNTEAFF
cdr3_nt: TGCGCCAGCAGGGCAGGGGGCGGGAACACTGAAGCTTTCTTT
d_call: TRBD1
cdr3_length: 14
j_call: TRBJ1-1
clone_size: NA
v_call: TRBV10-2

cdr3_aa: CASSLGGSRDTQYF
cdr3_nt: TGTGCCAGCAGTTTGGGGGGGTCACGGGATACGCAGTATTTT
d_call: TRBD2
cdr3_length: 14
j_call: TRBJ2-3
clone_size: NA
v_call: TRBV28

cdr3_aa: CASSRLGADTQYF
cdr3_nt: TGTGCCAGCAGCCGCCTCGGGGCAGATACGCAGTATTTT
d_call: NA
cdr3_length: 13
j_call: TRBJ2-3
clone_size: NA
v_call: TRBV6-6

cdr3_aa: CASGSEAGGGTQYF
cdr3_nt: TGCGCCAGCGGCTCGGAAGCGGGAGGAGGGACCCAGTACTTC
d_call: TRBD2
cdr3_length: 14
j_call: TRBJ2-5
clone_size: NA
v_call: TRBV4-3

cdr3_aa: CASSQDPTTGWEEKLFF
cdr3_nt: TGTGCCAGCAGCCAAGACCCGACCACAGGGTGGGAAGAAAAACTGTTTTTT
d_call: NA
cdr3_length: 17
j_call: TRBJ1-4
clone_size: NA
v_call: TRBV4-2

cdr3_aa: CASSSPSWTGSGNYGYTF
cdr3_nt: TGTGCCAGCAGCTCGCCTTCGTGGACAGGATCGGGGAACTATGGCTACACCTTC
d_call: TRBD1
cdr3_length: 18
j_call: TRBJ1-2
clone_size: NA
v_call: TRBV7-9

cdr3_aa: CASSAPGQGYEKLFF
cdr3_nt: TGTGCCAGCAGTGCTCCGGGACAGGGCTATGAAAAACTGTTTTTT
d_call: TRBD1
cdr3_length: 15
j_call: TRBJ1-4
clone_size: once
v_call: TRBV28

cdr3_aa: CASSYSPGGRKTQYF
cdr3_nt: TGTGCCAGCAGTTACTCGCCGGGGGGGCGGAAGACCCAGTACTTC
d_call: TRBD2
cdr3_length: 15
j_call: TRBJ2-5
clone_size: NA
v_call: TRBV6-2/TRBV6-3

cdr3_aa: CASMFSSYEQYF
cdr3_nt: TGTGCCAGCATGTTCAGTTCCTACGAGCAGTACTTC
d_call: NA
cdr3_length: 12
j_call: TRBJ2-7
clone_size: NA
v_call: TRBV6-5

cdr3_aa: CASRPLADSYNEQFF
cdr3_nt: TGTGCCAGCCGGCCCCTAGCGGACTCCTACAATGAGCAGTTCTTC
d_call: TRBD2
cdr3_length: 15
j_call: TRBJ2-1
clone_size: NA
v_call: TRBV18

cdr3_aa: CASSLRTGVRGYTF
cdr3_nt: TGTGCCAGCAGCTTAAGGACAGGGGTGCGTGGCTACACCTTC
d_call: TRBD1
cdr3_length: 14
j_call: TRBJ1-2
clone_size: once
v_call: TRBV13

cdr3_aa: CASSISTGRMLGNTIYF
cdr3_nt: TGCGCCAGCAGCATCTCGACAGGGCGGATGCTTGGAAACACCATATATTTT
d_call: TRBD1
cdr3_length: 17
j_call: TRBJ1-3
clone_size: once
v_call: TRBV5-1

cdr3_aa: CASRTGTYEQYF
cdr3_nt: TGTGCCAGCCGGACTGGAACCTACGAGCAGTACTTC
d_call: NA
cdr3_length: 12
j_call: TRBJ2-7
clone_size: few
v_call: TRBV6-5

cdr3_aa: CASSPVNRGLKEQFF
cdr3_nt: TGCGCCAGCAGCCCAGTAAACAGGGGGTTGAAAGAGCAGTTCTTC
d_call: TRBD1
cdr3_length: 15
j_call: TRBJ2-1
clone_size: NA
v_call: TRBV5-1

cdr3_aa: CASSPPGQGITEAFF
cdr3_nt: TGCGCCAGCAGCCCGCCGGGACAGGGGATCACTGAAGCTTTCTTT
d_call: TRBD1
cdr3_length: 15
j_call: TRBJ1-1
clone_size: NA
v_call: TRBV5-1

cdr3_aa: CAGLYGMNTEAFF
cdr3_nt: TGTGCCGGGCTTTACGGCATGAACACTGAAGCTTTCTTT
d_call: NA
cdr3_length: 13
j_call: TRBJ1-1
clone_size: once
v_call: TRBV30

cdr3_aa: CASSLSGLMNTEAFF
cdr3_nt: TGTGCCAGCAGCCTATCCGGGTTAATGAACACTGAAGCTTTCTTT
d_call: NA
cdr3_length: 15
j_call: TRBJ1-1
clone_size: NA
v_call: TRBV28

cdr3_aa: CASSPPPGINQPQHF
cdr3_nt: TGTGCCAGTAGCCCTCCCCCGGGAATCAATCAGCCCCAGCATTTT
d_call: NA
cdr3_length: 15
j_call: TRBJ1-5
clone_size: NA
v_call: TRBV19

cdr3_aa: CASSLTRERLIGEKLFF
cdr3_nt: TGTGCCAGCAGCTTAACGAGGGAGCGGCTGATTGGTGAAAAACTGTTTTTT
d_call: NA
cdr3_length: 17
j_call: TRBJ1-4
clone_size: once
v_call: TRBV7-3

cdr3_aa: CASSHEGTGANYGYTF
cdr3_nt: TGCGCCAGCAGCCACGAAGGGACAGGTGCTAACTATGGCTACACCTTC
d_call: TRBD1
cdr3_length: 16
j_call: TRBJ1-2
clone_size: NA
v_call: TRBV4-1

cdr3_aa: CASSQQDRDGYTF
cdr3_nt: TGCGCCAGCAGCCAACAAGACAGGGATGGCTACACCTTC
d_call: TRBD1
cdr3_length: 13
j_call: TRBJ1-2
clone_size: NA
v_call: TRBV5-1

cdr3_aa: CASSPGVTVVDTQYF
cdr3_nt: TGTGCCAGCAGCCCGGGGGTTACTGTCGTGGATACGCAGTATTTT
d_call: NA
cdr3_length: 15
j_call: TRBJ2-3
clone_size: NA
v_call: TRBV7-3

cdr3_aa: CASIEGGRLIKAFF
cdr3_nt: TGTGCCAGCATTGAAGGGGGCAGGTTGATTAAAGCTTTCTTT
d_call: TRBD1
cdr3_length: 14
j_call: TRBJ1-1
clone_size: NA
v_call: TRBV28

cdr3_aa: CASKQQGANTEAFF
cdr3_nt: TGTGCCAGCAAGCAACAGGGGGCAAACACTGAAGCTTTCTTT
d_call: TRBD1
cdr3_length: 14
j_call: TRBJ1-1
clone_size: NA
v_call: TRBV6-5

cdr3_aa: CASSPTPKLTRSELGLLTEAFF
cdr3_nt: TGCGCCAGCAGCCCCACTCCCAAACTGACGCGATCCGAACTAGGCCTCCTCACTGAAGCTTTCTTT
d_call: NA
cdr3_length: 22
j_call: TRBJ1-1
clone_size: few
v_call: TRBV5-1

cdr3_aa: CASSPAVNEKLFF
cdr3_nt: TGTGCCAGCTCACCCGCAGTTAATGAAAAACTGTTTTTT
d_call: NA
cdr3_length: 13
j_call: TRBJ1-4
clone_size: NA
v_call: TRBV18

cdr3_aa: CATSDAGVENEKLFF
cdr3_nt: TGTGCCACCAGTGATGCGGGGGTGGAGAATGAAAAACTGTTTTTT
d_call: NA
cdr3_length: 15
j_call: TRBJ1-4
clone_size: once
v_call: TRBV24-1

cdr3_aa: CASSLNREETQYF
cdr3_nt: TGTGCCAGCAGTTTGAACCGAGAAGAGACCCAGTACTTC
d_call: NA
cdr3_length: 13
j_call: TRBJ2-5
clone_size: NA
v_call: TRBV12-3/TRBV12-4

cdr3_aa: CATSRPGGNEQFF
cdr3_nt: TGTGCCACCAGCCGACCAGGGGGCAATGAGCAGTTCTTC
d_call: TRBD1
cdr3_length: 13
j_call: TRBJ2-1
clone_size: NA
v_call: TRBV15

cdr3_aa: CASSQDLGLPEAFF
cdr3_nt: TGCGCCAGCAGCCAAGATTTGGGCCTGCCTGAAGCTTTCTTT
d_call: NA
cdr3_length: 14
j_call: TRBJ1-1
clone_size: few
v_call: TRBV4-3

cdr3_aa: CASSPQSDRGSKHEQYF
cdr3_nt: TGTGCCAGCAGTCCCCAAAGCGACAGGGGTAGTAAACACGAGCAGTACTTC
d_call: TRBD1
cdr3_length: 17
j_call: TRBJ2-7
clone_size: NA
v_call: TRBV2

cdr3_aa: CASSTRRGRGTGELFF
cdr3_nt: TGTGCCAGCAGTACTCGCAGGGGGCGGGGGACCGGGGAGCTGTTTTTT
d_call: NA
cdr3_length: 16
j_call: TRBJ2-2
clone_size: NA
v_call: TRBV25-1

cdr3_aa: CASSLDSPGDYGYTF
cdr3_nt: TGTGCCAGCAGCTTAGACAGTCCCGGGGACTATGGCTACACCTTC
d_call: NA
cdr3_length: 15
j_call: TRBJ1-2
clone_size: NA
v_call: TRBV7-2

cdr3_aa: CASSVGVSGSETQYF
cdr3_nt: TGTGCCAGCAGCGTAGGGGTCAGCGGGTCGGAGACCCAGTACTTC
d_call: NA
cdr3_length: 15
j_call: TRBJ2-5
clone_size: NA
v_call: TRBV9

cdr3_aa: CASSFGSAPEAFF
cdr3_nt: TGTGCCAGCAGCTTCGGGTCTGCACCCGAAGCTTTCTTT
d_call: NA
cdr3_length: 13
j_call: TRBJ1-1
clone_size: NA
v_call: TRBV7-9

cdr3_aa: CASSRTSDSGNTIYF
cdr3_nt: TGTGCCAGCAGCCGGACATCCGACTCTGGAAACACCATATATTTT
d_call: NA
cdr3_length: 15
j_call: TRBJ1-3
clone_size: NA
v_call: TRBV6-5

cdr3_aa: CASNKGAANTEAFF
cdr3_nt: TGTGCCAGCAACAAGGGGGCGGCGAACACTGAAGCTTTCTTT
d_call: TRBD1
cdr3_length: 14
j_call: TRBJ1-1
clone_size: NA
v_call: TRBV7-9

cdr3_aa: CAISESIGPSAGGSQETQYF
cdr3_nt: TGTGCCATCAGTGAGTCGATAGGCCCCTCGGCGGGGGGTTCCCAAGAGACCCAGTACTTC
d_call: TRBD2
cdr3_length: 20
j_call: TRBJ2-5
clone_size: NA
v_call: TRBV10-3

cdr3_aa: CASSGRTGGMETQYF
cdr3_nt: TGTGCCAGTAGTGGTCGGACAGGGGGCATGGAGACCCAGTACTTC
d_call: TRBD1
cdr3_length: 15
j_call: TRBJ2-5
clone_size: NA
v_call: TRBV19

cdr3_aa: CAGGRVYTGELFF
cdr3_nt: TGTGCTGGGGGCCGGGTTTACACCGGGGAGCTGTTTTTT
d_call: NA
cdr3_length: 13
j_call: TRBJ2-2
clone_size: NA
v_call: TRBV6-5

cdr3_aa: CASSLWTGTTGELFF
cdr3_nt: TGTGCCAGCAGCCTATGGACAGGGACCACCGGGGAGCTGTTTTTT
d_call: TRBD1
cdr3_length: 15
j_call: TRBJ2-2
clone_size: NA
v_call: TRBV3-1/TRBV3-2

cdr3_aa: CASSPVGTGRFEQYF
cdr3_nt: TGTGCCAGCAGCCCTGTGGGGACAGGGCGATTCGAGCAGTACTTC
d_call: TRBD1
cdr3_length: 15
j_call: TRBJ2-7
clone_size: NA
v_call: TRBV7-9

cdr3_aa: CAIGYSDREAFF
cdr3_nt: TGTGCCATCGGGTACTCCGACAGGGAAGCTTTCTTT
d_call: NA
cdr3_length: 12
j_call: TRBJ1-1
clone_size: NA
v_call: TRBV10-3